The 18 T cell receptor beta chains below were found in one sample sequenced in a study of cytomegalovirus exposure and HLA in healthy donors. Clones were read by immunoSEQ multiplex PCR, and TCRdb kept only the in-frame ones, dropping some. The sample records 120,000 or so clones, roughly 95% being singletons. The sample consisted of PBMCs. The receptors were gathered from a man aged 18 to 35 in good health and CMV-seronegative.

CDR3 loop: CASSGTGTGDTEAFF. In DNA, the CDR3 is TGTGCCAGCAGTGGCACCGGAACAGGGGACACTGAAGCTTTCTTT. This chain connects TRBV6-4 to TRBJ1-1; 7 nucleotides match TRBD1. Germline trimming cut 4 bases from V and 3 bases from J; bases unmatched to any gene: 8. The germline V gene encodes CDR1 MRHNA and CDR2 SNTAGT. The CDR3 extends over 15 amino acids.

The rearrangement uses TRBV7-2 and TRBJ2-7; D unresolved. Deletions cut 4 bases from V and 0 bases from J, with 13 bases between. Germline lookup yields CDR1 SGHTA and CDR2 FQGNSA. This CDR3 spans 15 amino acids. In nucleotides, the CDR3 is TGTGCCAGCAGCTCAGTTAGAACGGGCTCCTACGAGCAGTACTTC. Its translation is CASSSVRTGSYEQYF.

The genes are TRBV27 and TRBJ1-2; 11 nucleotides line up with TRBD1. The ends lost 6 bases at V and 7 bases at J; junction bases unmatched: 7. The CDR3 consists of 14 residues. Germline V gene lookup returns CDR1 MNHEY and CDR2 SMNVEV (reference sequence). The CDR3 protein is CASSWGQGVFGYTF. The CDR3 DNA sequence: TGTGCCAGCAGCTGGGGACAGGGGGTTTTTGGCTACACCTTC.

This chain connects TRBV30 to TRBJ1-3, with D maybe TRBD1 (6 bases). The CDR3 spans 14 residues. Germline V CDR1 and CDR2: GTSNPN, SVGIG (reference sequence). With 6 bases removed from V and 0 bases from J, the gap between germline ends came to 12 bases. The CDR3 DNA reads as TGTGCCTGTCGGGGCAGGGGCTCTGGAAACACCATATATTTT. Translating it yields CACRGRGSGNTIYF. The whole variable domain, filled in from reference TRBV30 and TRBJ1-3, reads SQTIHQWPATLVQPVGSPLSLECTVEGTSNPNLYWYRQAAGRGLQLLFYSVGIGQISSEVPQNLSASRPQDRQFILSSKKLLLSDSGFYLCACRGRGSGNTIYFGEGSWLTVV.

This chain joins TRBV29-1 and TRBJ2-7, with 11 bases identical to TRBD1. Germline V gene lookup returns CDR1 SQVTM and CDR2 ANQGSEA. After removal of 7 bases from V and 3 bases from J, the junction contained 2 bases not matched to a gene. The CDR3 covers 12 residues. CDR3 nucleotide sequence: TGCAGCGCTGGGACAGGGGGCTACGAGCAGTACTTC. This encodes CSAGTGGYEQYF.

The chain joins TRBV6-6 to TRBJ2-6; 9 bases align to TRBD1. Germline loops: CDR1 MNHNY, CDR2 SVGAGI (reference sequence). V dropped 2 bases and J dropped 9; count of bases not matched to a gene: 8. This CDR3 is 16 amino acids long. CDR3 protein: CASSYPGTGRVNVLTF. In DNA form, the CDR3 reads TGTGCCAGCAGTTACCCCGGGACAGGGCGGGTCAACGTCCTGACTTTC.

This clone was seen a single time. The rearrangement joins TRBV12-5 to TRBJ1-1, with TRBD1 as a possible D gene (5 bases). From germline, CDR1 is LGHNT and CDR2 FRNRAP. The length of the CDR3 is 14 residues. V gave up 2 bases and J gave up 0 bases, with 7 bases separating them. The CDR3 coding sequence is TGTGCTAGTGGTTTGTCAGGGCTGAACACTGAAGCTTTCTTT. Protein: CASGLSGLNTEAFF.

V gene TRBV25-1 combines with J gene TRBJ1-2; unclear D gene. The germline gives CDR1 MGHDK, CDR2 SYGVNS. The V end was cut by 8 bases, the J end by 8 bases, with 27 bases between. This CDR3 is 16 amino acids long. CDR3 amino acids: CASALLGSRIWLGYTF. The CDR3 bases are TGTGCCAGCGCCCTCCTAGGGAGTCGGATCTGGCTAGGCTACACCTTC.

The chain employs TRBV19 and TRBJ1-1, with D possibly matching TRBD1 (5 bases). Trimming removed 10 bases at V and 4 bases at J, with 28 bases between. Looked up from germline, CDR1 is LNHDA and CDR2 is SQIVND (reference sequence). CDR3 length: 17 amino acids. CDR3 sequence: CATLRNRPGPGGTEAFF. The CDR3 DNA is TGTGCCACCCTTCGTAACCGACCAGGACCCGGGGGCACTGAAGCTTTCTTT.

A note on this clone: A read error may produce the germline difference seen at one junction end. The V gene is TRBV19, the J gene TRBJ2-1; 13 nucleotides match TRBD2. The CDR3 covers 16 residues. CDR1 is LNHDA and CDR2 is SQIVND in the germline V gene (reference sequence). CDR3 bases: TGTGCCAGTAGGATAGGACTAGCGGGAGACTACAATGAGCAGTTCTTC. Translating gives CASRIGLAGDYNEQFF.

The chain links TRBV4-3 to TRBJ2-7; 13 bases align to TRBD2. CDR1 is LGHNA, CDR2 YSLEER, per germline. V shed 0 bases and J 2 bases; nucleotides not matched to a gene: 7. The CDR3 spans 18 residues. CDR3 loop: CASSQEITGTSGAYEQYF. As DNA, the CDR3 is TGCGCCAGCAGCCAAGAGATAACAGGGACTAGCGGGGCCTACGAGCAGTACTTC.

As to this clone: Additional DNA sequences in this sample encode the identical CDR3. The chain uses TRBV7-2 and TRBJ2-7; a possible D gene is TRBD1 (6 bases). The germline CDR1 and CDR2 sequences are SGHTA and FQGNSA. CDR3 length: 14 amino acids. V lost 3 bases, J lost 2 bases, and 11 bases lay in between. For the CDR3, the DNA is TGTGCCAGCAGCTTGGGACAAGGCACCTACGAGCAGTACTTC. Its protein product is CASSLGQGTYEQYF.

The V gene is TRBV7-3, the J gene TRBJ2-2, with D possibly matching TRBD1 (5 bases). Deletions cut 5 bases from V and 1 base from J, with 11 bases between. Germline V lookup: CDR1 SGHTA, CDR2 FQGTGA. The CDR3 contains 15 residues. The CDR3 spells CASSPGAENTGELFF. The CDR3 coding sequence is TGTGCCAGCAGCCCTGGGGCAGAGAACACCGGGGAGCTGTTTTTT.

The gene calls are TRBV5-1 and TRBJ2-7; 8 nucleotides line up with TRBD1. Germline V gene lookup returns CDR1 SGHRS and CDR2 YFSETQ. The CDR3 totals 14 residues. The J segment lost 3 bases and the V segment lost 4 bases, leaving 6 bases of the junction unmatched. CDR3 DNA: TGCGCCAGCAGCCATGGACAGGGTGACTACGAGCAGTACTTC. It codes for CASSHGQGDYEQYF.

The gene calls are TRBV5-1 and TRBJ2-1; 9 bases match TRBD1. V shed 0 bases, J shed 8 bases, and the junction held 3 bases outside the gene matches. Germline V lookup: CDR1 SGHRS, CDR2 YFSETQ. This CDR3 comprises 14 residues. CDR3 residues: CASSLGTGAHEQFF. The CDR3 bases are TGCGCCAGCAGCTTGGGGACAGGGGCCCATGAGCAGTTCTTC.

The chain joins TRBV4-3 to TRBJ2-3; D is ambiguous. The V gene lost 0 bases and the J gene lost 2 bases, with 6 bases spanning the gap. The CDR3 loop spans 14 amino acids. Germline CDR1 LGHNA, CDR2 YSLEER. The CDR3 loop reads CASSQDKLTDTQYF. The CDR3 bases are TGCGCCAGCAGCCAAGATAAACTCACAGATACGCAGTATTTT.

This rearrangement joins TRBV12-5 to TRBJ2-1; D possibly corresponds to TRBD2 (6 bases). The V and J ends lost 0 bases and 1 base respectively, with 10 bases between them. Germline V gene lookup returns CDR1 LGHNT and CDR2 FRNRAP. The CDR3 is made up of 16 amino acids. CDR3 residues: CASGLVYGRSYNEQFF. The CDR3 region has the DNA TGTGCTAGTGGTTTGGTGTACGGGAGATCCTACAATGAGCAGTTCTTC.

This chain connects TRBV27 to TRBJ2-1; 7 bases align to TRBD2. The CDR3 consists of 17 residues. The J segment lost 2 bases and the V segment lost 0 bases, leaving 7 bases of the junction unmatched. Germline V lookup: CDR1 MNHEY, CDR2 SMNVEV (reference sequence). The CDR3 loop reads CASSLSAGVRPYNEQFF. For the CDR3, the DNA is TGTGCCAGCAGTTTATCGGCGGGAGTTAGACCCTACAATGAGCAGTTCTTC.